This T cell receptor beta chain was identified during a study of T cells in tuberculosis (dated by TCRdb to the late 2010s). Broadly, across the study: In the study, CD1B tetramers and high-throughput TCR immunosequencing were combined to characterize T cells specific for the mycobacterial lipid antigen glucose monomycolate (GMM). In a South African clinical cohort, IGRA-negative adolescents, IGRA-positive adolescents with latent tuberculosis and adults with active tuberculosis were compared, with fewer than eleven people in each group. PBMC from active tuberculosis patients were archived either before standard anti-tuberculosis treatment began or within 7 days of the start of that treatment.

Results the study describes overall, beyond this receptor: Clinical samples were selected based on which cryopreserved specimens were available, and the active tuberculosis cases were adults whereas the controls were adolescents. Compared with IGRA-negative controls, TCR-alpha repertoires from active tuberculosis had smaller mean NN-distances to GMM-specific TCRs, which suggests clonal expansion of these TCRs. Using GEM motif frequencies, a classifier achieved over 65% accuracy, whereas a classifier built on the diverse GMM-specific repertoire got to 87% accuracy (AUROC approximately 0.93). The smaller NN-distances in active tuberculosis patients were driven in part by shorter CDR3-alpha lengths, while the difference seen for TCR-beta was not statistically significant.

In the germline V gene, CDR1 corresponds to SQVTM and CDR2 to ANQGSEA. Trimming leaves V shorter by 5 bases and J shorter by 1 base, with the junction holding 7 bases beyond the gene matches. The CDR3 has 15 amino acids, counting the end cysteine and phenylalanine. Just CDR3 DNA is preserved here, 45 bases in frame from base 1. This clone was detected only once. There is no known antigen for this receptor. The record has no base qualities; no much larger clone is one base away. The immunoSEQ multiplex PCR assay was used to generate TCR libraries, with TCR-beta and/or TCR-alpha/delta assays applied to each sample. The amplified TCR libraries were sequenced on the Illumina high-throughput platform. On the authors' methods: Clustering and dimensionality reduction relied on pairwise TCRdist distances among GMM-specific receptors from T cells that were either sorted ex vivo or expanded in vitro. The score assigned to each clinical repertoire was mean NN-distance, meaning the average TCRdist to the nearest 10% of tetramer-positive reference sequences. GEM TCR motif frequency was calculated as the fraction of unique TCRs that matched known GEM sequences in V/J usage and CDR3 length. Linear discriminant analysis with leave-one-out cross-validation, implemented in scikit-learn, was used to classify active tuberculosis. The clones in this table, taken by TCRdb from immuneACCESS, are in-frame only. Not every clone is retained; where verified, under half of the shortfall comes from an unresolved V gene, and the cause of the rest is unknown. V and J calls plus clone size are reproduced from that table; the DNA served to infer D and trimming. This sample gives tens of thousands of clones in total; around 90% of them show up just once. The ten largest clones take up approximately 5.9% of the sample.

The time point label on this specimen signifies: new active TB diagnosis, blood taken before or within 7 days of starting treatment. Patients with active tuberculosis were defined as newly diagnosed, HIV-seronegative South African adults aged 18 years or older. Active tuberculosis was confirmed by positive sputum smear microscopy and/or positive M. tuberculosis culture. Immunosequencing of unsorted cryopreserved PBMC covered, on average, about 99,000 T cells per clinical donor. The sample here was PBMCs, taken at tuberculosis diagnosis. The V gene is TRBV29-1 and the J gene is TRBJ1-1; 10 bases in the middle match TRBD1. The TCR comes from an adult with tuberculosis. Here the CDR3 is given as CSVRATGGENTEAFF. In nucleotides, the sequence is TGCAGCGTTAGAGCGACAGGGGGCGAGAACACTGAAGCTTTCTTT.